This section outlines one T cell receptor beta chain sequence together with its context. These data are taken from a study of blood T cell repertoires in COVID-19. On the study more broadly: COVID-19 samples, acute and convalescent, were from the United States, Italy and Spain. PBMCs, B-cell-depleted T cells, or T cells provided the cDNA or gDNA that made up the material.

Original analysis: Estimates of nucleated cell counts were drawn from the amplification of reference gene primers. Measured with immunoSEQ multiplex PCR; TCRdb has only the in-frame clones, and not every one. V and J calls and clone size are those listed in that table; D and trimming were worked out from the DNA. The sample shows more than 1,500 clones, around 84% of them seen only once. The V end lost 7 bases, the J end lost 7 bases, and 16 bases lay between the germline ends. CDR3 size: 13 residues. From germline, CDR1 is MDHEN and CDR2 SYDVKM. V usage is TRBV28 and J usage is TRBJ2-5, with D maybe TRBD1 (5 bases). Input material: peripheral blood. The sequence derives from a man between 65 and 80 years old with active COVID-19. CDR3 nucleotides: TGTGCCAGCAATGCCCAGGGTTCCGGGACCCAGTACTTC. Translated: CASNAQGSGTQYF.